This T cell receptor (beta chain) came from a study of T cell changes during pregnancy in multiple sclerosis (dated by TCRdb to the late 2010s). Regarding the complete study: The study looked at changes in the T cell repertoire across pregnancy in women with multiple sclerosis.

CDR1 SNHLY and CDR2 FYNNEI are derived from the germline V gene. V gives up 4 bases and J gives up 4 bases, and the segment between their germline ends measures 10 bases. The CDR3 goes from the cysteine to the phenylalanine over 13 residues. The DNA shown is the 39-base CDR3, in frame from base 1. The receptor library was made with the immunoSEQ multiplex PCR assay. The immuneACCESS repertoire file appears here via TCRdb, limited to in-frame rearrangements. These files lack a portion of the clones; in checked studies, under half of the deficit traces to unresolved V genes, and the cause of the others is not known. This sample gives about 42,000 clones in total; roughly 80% of them show up just once. Of the sample, 0.55% to 0.75% falls within the top ten clones. A note on this clone: Its antigen is currently not known. Base-call qualities are not available, and no considerably larger clone is one nucleotide away.

The sequence came from a female donor with multiple sclerosis, enrolled in a pregnancy study. The sequenced sample was CD4+ T cells from peripheral blood mononuclear cells, obtained before pregnancy. The receptor chain draws on TRBV2 and TRBJ1-1; D gene: possibly TRBD1, on 6 matching bases. In nucleotides, the sequence is TGTGCCAGCAGTGCGGGGGGGGCCACTGAAGCTTTCTTT. It specifies CASSAGGATEAFF.